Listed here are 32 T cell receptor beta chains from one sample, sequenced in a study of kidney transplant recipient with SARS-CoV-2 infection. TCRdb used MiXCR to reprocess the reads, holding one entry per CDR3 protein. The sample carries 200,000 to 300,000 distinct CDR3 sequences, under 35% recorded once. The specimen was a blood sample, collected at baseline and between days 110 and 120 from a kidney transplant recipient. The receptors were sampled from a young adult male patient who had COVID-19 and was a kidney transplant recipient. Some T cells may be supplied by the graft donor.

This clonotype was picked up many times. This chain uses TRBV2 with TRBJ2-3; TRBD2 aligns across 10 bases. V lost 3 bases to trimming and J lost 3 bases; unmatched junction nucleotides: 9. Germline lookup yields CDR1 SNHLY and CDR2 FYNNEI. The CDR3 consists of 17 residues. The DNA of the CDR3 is TGTGCCAGCAGTGAGCGTCTAGCGGGAGTTACGACAGATACGCAGTATTTT. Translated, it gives CASSERLAGVTTDTQYF. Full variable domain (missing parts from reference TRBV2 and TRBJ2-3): EPEVTQTPSHQVTQMGQEVILRCVPISNHLYFYWYRQILGQKVEFLVSFYNNEISEKSEIFDDQFSVERPDGSNFTLKIRSTKLEDSAMYFCASSERLAGVTTDTQYFGPGTRLTVL.

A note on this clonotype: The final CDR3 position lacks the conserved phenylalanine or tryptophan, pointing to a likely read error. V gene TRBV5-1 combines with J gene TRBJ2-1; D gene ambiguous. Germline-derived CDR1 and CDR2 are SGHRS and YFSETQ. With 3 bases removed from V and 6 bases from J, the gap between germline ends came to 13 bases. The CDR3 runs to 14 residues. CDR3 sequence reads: CASSWGIVSNEQFS. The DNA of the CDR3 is TGCGCCAGCAGCTGGGGTATAGTTTCCAATGAGCAGTTCTCC.

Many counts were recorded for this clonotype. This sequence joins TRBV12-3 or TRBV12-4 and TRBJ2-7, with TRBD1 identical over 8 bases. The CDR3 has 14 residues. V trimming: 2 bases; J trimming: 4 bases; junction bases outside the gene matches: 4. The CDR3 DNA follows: TGTGCCAGCAGTTTACAGGGGGCCGTGTACGAGCAGTACTTC. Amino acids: CASSLQGAVYEQYF.

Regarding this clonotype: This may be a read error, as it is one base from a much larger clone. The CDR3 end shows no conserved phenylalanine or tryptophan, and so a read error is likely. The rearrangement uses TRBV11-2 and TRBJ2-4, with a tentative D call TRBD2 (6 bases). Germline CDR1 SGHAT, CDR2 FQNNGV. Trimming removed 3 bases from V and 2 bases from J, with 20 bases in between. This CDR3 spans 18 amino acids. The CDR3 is CASSLSIWRGTSKNIQYL. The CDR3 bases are TGTGCCAGCAGCTTGTCCATATGGCGCGGGACGTCCAAAAACATTCAGTACCTC.

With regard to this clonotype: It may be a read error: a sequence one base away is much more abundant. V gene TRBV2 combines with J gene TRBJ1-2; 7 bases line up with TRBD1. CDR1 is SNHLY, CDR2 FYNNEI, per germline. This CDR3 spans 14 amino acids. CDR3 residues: CASNRDSLNYGYAF. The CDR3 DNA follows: TGTGCCAGCAACCGGGACAGCTTAAACTATGGCTACGCCTTC.

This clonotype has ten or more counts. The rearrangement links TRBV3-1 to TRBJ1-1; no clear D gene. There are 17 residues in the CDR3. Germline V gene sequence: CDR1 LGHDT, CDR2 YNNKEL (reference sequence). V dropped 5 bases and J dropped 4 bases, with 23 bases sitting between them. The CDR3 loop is CASSNSGPISIRTEAFF. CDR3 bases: TGTGCCAGCAGCAACAGTGGTCCCATTTCAATTCGCACTGAAGCTTTCTTT.

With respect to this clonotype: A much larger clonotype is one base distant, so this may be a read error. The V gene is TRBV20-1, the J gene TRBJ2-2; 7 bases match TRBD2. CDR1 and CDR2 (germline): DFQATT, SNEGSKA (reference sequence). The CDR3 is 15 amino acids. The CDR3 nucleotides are TGCAATGCTAGATCTAGCGGAGCGAACACCGGGGAGCTGTTTTTT. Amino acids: CNARSSGANTGELFF.

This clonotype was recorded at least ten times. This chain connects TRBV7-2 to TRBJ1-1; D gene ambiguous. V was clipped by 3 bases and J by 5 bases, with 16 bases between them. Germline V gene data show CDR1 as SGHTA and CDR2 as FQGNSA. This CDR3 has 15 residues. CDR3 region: CASSFGELSGTEAFF. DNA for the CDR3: TGTGCCAGCAGCTTCGGTGAGTTATCGGGAACTGAAGCTTTCTTT.

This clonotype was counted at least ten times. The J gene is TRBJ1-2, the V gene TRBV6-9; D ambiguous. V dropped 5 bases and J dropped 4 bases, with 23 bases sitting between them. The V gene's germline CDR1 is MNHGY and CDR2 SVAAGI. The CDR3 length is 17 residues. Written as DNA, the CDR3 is TGTGCCAGCAGTGCTGCGGTGCCTTACGGAAAGACCTATGGCTACACCTTC. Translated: CASSAAVPYGKTYGYTF.

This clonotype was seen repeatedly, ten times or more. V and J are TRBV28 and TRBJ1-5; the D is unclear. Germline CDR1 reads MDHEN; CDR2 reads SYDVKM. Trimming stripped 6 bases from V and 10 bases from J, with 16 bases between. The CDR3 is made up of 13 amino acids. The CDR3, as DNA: TGTGCCAGCAGCCGAACCTTGGGCAGACCCCAGCATTTT. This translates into CASSRTLGRPQHF.

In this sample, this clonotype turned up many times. The CDR3 loop reads CASSFPPLLHEQYF. In DNA, the CDR3 is TGTGCCAGCAGCTTCCCTCCTCTGCTCCACGAGCAGTACTTC. The chain employs TRBV11-2 and TRBJ2-7; D call uncertain. The CDR3 contains 14 residues. V shed 3 bases and J shed 5 bases, with 14 bases lying between them. The germline V gene has CDR1 SGHAT and CDR2 FQNNGV.

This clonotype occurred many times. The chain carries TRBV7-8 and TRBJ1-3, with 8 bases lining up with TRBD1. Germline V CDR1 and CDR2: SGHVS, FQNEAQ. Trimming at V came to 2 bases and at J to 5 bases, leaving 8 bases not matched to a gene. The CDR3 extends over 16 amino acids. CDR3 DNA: TGTGCCAGCAGCTTACCTAGGACAGGGAAAAGAAACACCATATATTTT. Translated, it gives CASSLPRTGKRNTIYF.

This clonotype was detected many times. The CDR3 reads CASSIGPYQHTEAFF. As DNA, the CDR3 is TGTGCCAGTAGTATTGGTCCATACCAACACACTGAAGCTTTCTTT. The genes are TRBV19 and TRBJ1-1; D unresolved. V was shortened by 3 bases and J by 3 bases, with 14 bases between the two germline ends. The CDR3 runs to 15 residues. Germline V gene lookup returns CDR1 LNHDA and CDR2 SQIVND (reference sequence).

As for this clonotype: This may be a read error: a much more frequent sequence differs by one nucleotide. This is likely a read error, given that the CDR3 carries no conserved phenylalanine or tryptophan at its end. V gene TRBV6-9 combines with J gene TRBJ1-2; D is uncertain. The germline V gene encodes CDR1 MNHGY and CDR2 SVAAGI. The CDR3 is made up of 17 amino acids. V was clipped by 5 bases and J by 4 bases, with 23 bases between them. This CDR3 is CASSTIMPYGKTYGYTS. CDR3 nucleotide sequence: TGTGCCAGCAGTACGATCATGCCTTACGGAAAGACCTATGGCTACACCTCC.

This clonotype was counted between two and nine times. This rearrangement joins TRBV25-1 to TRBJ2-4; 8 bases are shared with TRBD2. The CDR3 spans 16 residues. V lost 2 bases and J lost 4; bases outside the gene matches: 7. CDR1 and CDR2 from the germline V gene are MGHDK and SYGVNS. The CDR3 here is CASSETSGSPKNIQYF. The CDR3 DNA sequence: TGTGCCAGCAGTGAAACTAGCGGCAGCCCTAAAAACATTCAGTACTTC.

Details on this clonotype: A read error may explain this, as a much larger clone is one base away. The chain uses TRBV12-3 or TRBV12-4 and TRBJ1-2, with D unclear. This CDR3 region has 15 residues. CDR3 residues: CASSLEGSFNCGYTF. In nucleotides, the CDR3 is TGTGCCAGCAGTTTAGAAGGGAGCTTCAACTGTGGCTACACCTTC.

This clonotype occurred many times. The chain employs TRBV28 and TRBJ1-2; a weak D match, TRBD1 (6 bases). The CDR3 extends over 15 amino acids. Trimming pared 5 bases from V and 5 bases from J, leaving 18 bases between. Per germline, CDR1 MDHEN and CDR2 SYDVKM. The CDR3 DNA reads TGTGCCAGCAGTCCCCCAGGGGAATTGACGTATGGCTACACCTTC. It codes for CASSPPGELTYGYTF.

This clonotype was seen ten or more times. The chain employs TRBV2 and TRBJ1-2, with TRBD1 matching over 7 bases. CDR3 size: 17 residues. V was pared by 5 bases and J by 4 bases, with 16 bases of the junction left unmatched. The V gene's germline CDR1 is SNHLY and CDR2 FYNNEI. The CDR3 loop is CASSRQGISEIFYGYTF. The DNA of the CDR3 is TGTGCCAGCAGTAGACAGGGAATTTCGGAGATTTTCTATGGCTACACCTTC.

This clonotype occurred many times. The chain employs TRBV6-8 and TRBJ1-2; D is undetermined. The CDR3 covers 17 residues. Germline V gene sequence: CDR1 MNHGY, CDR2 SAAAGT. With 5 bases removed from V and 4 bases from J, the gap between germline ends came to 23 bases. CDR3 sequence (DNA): TGTGCCAGCAGTCGGGCAACACGCTCTAGAAAGACCTATGGCTACACCTTC. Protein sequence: CASSRATRSRKTYGYTF.

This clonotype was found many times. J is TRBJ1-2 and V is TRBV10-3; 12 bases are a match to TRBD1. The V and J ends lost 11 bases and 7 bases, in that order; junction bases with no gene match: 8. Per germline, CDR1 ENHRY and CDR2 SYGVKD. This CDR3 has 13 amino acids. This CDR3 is CAVQGTGGSGYTF. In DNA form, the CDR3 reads TGTGCCGTCCAAGGGACAGGGGGCTCTGGCTACACCTTC.

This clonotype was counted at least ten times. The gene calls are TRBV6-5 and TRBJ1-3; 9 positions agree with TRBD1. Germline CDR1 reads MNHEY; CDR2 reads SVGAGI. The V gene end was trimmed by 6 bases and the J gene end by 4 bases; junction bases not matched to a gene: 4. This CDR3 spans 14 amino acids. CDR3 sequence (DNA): TGTGCCAGCAGCAGGGACAGGGCCGGAAACACCATATATTTT. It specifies CASSRDRAGNTIYF.

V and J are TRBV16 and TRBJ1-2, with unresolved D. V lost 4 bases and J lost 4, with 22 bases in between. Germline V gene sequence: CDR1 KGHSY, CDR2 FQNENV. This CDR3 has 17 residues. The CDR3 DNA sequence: TGTGCCAGCAGCCCTTCCATGGTCGTTAGAAAGACCTATGGCTACACCTTC. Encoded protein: CASSPSMVVRKTYGYTF.

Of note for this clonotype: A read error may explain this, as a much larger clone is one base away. CDR3 in amino acids: CAGSGTSVNLSTDTQYF. The CDR3 DNA follows: TGTGCCGGCAGTGGGACTAGCGTGAATCTTAGCACAGATACGCAGTATTTT. The chain has TRBV28 and TRBJ2-3, with TRBD2 matching over 10 bases. The germline V gene encodes CDR1 MDHEN and CDR2 SYDVKM. CDR3 length equals 17 residues.

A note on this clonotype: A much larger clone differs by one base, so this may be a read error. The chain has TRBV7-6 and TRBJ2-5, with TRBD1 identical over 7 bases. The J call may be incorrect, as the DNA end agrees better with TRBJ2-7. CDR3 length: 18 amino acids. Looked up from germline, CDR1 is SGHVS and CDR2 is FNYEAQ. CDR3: CASGTRTGRIETTYEQYF. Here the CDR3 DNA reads TGTGCCAGCGGCACTAGGACAGGCCGCATCGAGACTACCTACGAGCAGTACTTC.

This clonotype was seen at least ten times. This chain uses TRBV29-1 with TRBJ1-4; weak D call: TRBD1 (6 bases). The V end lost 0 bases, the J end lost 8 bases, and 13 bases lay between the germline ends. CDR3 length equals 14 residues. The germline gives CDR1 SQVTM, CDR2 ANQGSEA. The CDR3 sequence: CSVEERGGEEKLFF. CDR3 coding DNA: TGCAGCGTTGAAGAAAGGGGGGGGGAGGAAAAACTGTTTTTT.

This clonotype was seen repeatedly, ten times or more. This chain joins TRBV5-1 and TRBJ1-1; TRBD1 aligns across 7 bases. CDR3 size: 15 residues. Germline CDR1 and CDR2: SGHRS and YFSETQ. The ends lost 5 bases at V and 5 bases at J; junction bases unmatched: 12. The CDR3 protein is CASRPDRNYGTEAFF. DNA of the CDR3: TGCGCCAGCAGACCGGACAGGAACTATGGGACTGAAGCTTTCTTT.

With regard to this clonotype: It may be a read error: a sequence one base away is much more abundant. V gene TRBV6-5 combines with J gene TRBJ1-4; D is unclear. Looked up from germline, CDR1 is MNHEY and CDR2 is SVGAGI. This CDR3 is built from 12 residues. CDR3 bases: TGTGCCAGCAGCCTCGATAATGAAAAACTGCTTTTT. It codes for CASSLDNEKLLF.

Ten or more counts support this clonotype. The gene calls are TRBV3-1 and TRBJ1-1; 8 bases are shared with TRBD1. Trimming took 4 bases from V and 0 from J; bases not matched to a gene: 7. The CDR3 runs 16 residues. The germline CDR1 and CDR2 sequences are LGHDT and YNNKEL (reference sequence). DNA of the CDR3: TGTGCCAGCAGCCCCTGGACAGGGTTATTGAACACTGAAGCTTTCTTT. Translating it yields CASSPWTGLLNTEAFF. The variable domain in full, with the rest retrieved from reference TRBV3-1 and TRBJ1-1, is DTAVSQTPKYLVTQMGNDKSIKCEQNLGHDTMYWYKQDSKKFLKIMFSYNNKELIINETVPNRFSPKSPDKAHLNLHINSLELGDSAVYFCASSPWTGLLNTEAFFGQGTRLTVV.

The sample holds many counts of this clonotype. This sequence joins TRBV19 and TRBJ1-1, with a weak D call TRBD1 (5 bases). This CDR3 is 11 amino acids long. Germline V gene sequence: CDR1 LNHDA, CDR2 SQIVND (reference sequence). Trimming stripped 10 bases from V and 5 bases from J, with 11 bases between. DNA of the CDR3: TGTGCCACTTCGGGGGGGACTGAAGCTTTCTTT. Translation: CATSGGTEAFF.

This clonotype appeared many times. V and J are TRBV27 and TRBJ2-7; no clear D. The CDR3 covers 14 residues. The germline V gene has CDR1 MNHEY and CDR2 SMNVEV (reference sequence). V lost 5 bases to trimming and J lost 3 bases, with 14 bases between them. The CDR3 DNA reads TGTGCCAGCAGTACCTATCGGAAGGGCTACGAGCAGTACTTC. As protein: CASSTYRKGYEQYF.

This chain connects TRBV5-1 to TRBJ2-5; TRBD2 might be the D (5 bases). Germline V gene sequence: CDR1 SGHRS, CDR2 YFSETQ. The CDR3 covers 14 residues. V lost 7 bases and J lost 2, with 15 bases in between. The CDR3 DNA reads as TGCGCCAGCGGCGTGAGGGTTGGGCAAGAGACCCAGTACTTC. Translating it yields CASGVRVGQETQYF.

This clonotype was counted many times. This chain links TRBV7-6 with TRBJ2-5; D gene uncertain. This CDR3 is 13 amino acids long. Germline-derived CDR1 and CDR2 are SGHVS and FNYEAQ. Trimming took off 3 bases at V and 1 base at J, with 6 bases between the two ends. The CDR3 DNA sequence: TGTGCCAGCAGCTTCGGACGCCAAGAGACCCAGTACTTC. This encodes CASSFGRQETQYF. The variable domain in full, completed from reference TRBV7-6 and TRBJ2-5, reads GAGVSQSPRYKVTKRGQDVALRCDPISGHVSLYWYRQALGQGPEFLTYFNYEAQQDKSGLPNDRFSAERPEGSISTLTIQRTEQRDSAMYRCASSFGRQETQYFGPGTRLLVL.